These 15 T cell receptor beta chains were all obtained from the same sample, sequenced in a study of T cell responses to AZD1222 COVID-19 vaccine. This table comes from immunoSEQ multiplex PCR, and its TCRdb copy is limited to in-frame clones, with some not included. The table records 150,000 or so clones, about 88% of them present only once. Sequencing used peripheral blood, obtained after recovery from COVID-19. The receptor source for this set is an adult who had recovered from COVID-19.

The chain recombines TRBV5-4 with TRBJ1-2, with D hard to call. The CDR3 is 16 amino acids. Trimming pared 3 bases from V and 2 bases from J, leaving 17 bases between. Germline V gene data show CDR1 as SGHNT and CDR2 as YYREEE (reference sequence). The CDR3 region has the DNA TGTGCCAGCAGCTCAACGCGTGACGGAGACAACTATGGCTACACCTTC. It specifies CASSSTRDGDNYGYTF.

V usage is TRBV5-1 and J usage is TRBJ2-6; 8 bases are shared with TRBD2. CDR1 and CDR2 (germline): SGHRS, YFSETQ. The CDR3 is 18 residues long. V shed 3 bases, J shed 4 bases, and the junction held 12 bases outside the gene matches. CDR3 amino acids: CASSWGLDPRDGANVLTF. CDR3 nucleotides: TGCGCCAGCAGCTGGGGACTAGACCCACGGGACGGGGCCAACGTCCTGACTTTC.

The gene calls are TRBV6-1 and TRBJ1-1; 12 nucleotides match TRBD1. Trimming removed 1 base from V and 10 bases from J; junction bases left unmatched: 1. CDR1 is MNHNS and CDR2 is SASEGT in the germline V gene. There are 13 residues in the CDR3. The CDR3 nucleotides are TGTGCCAGCAGTGAAGGGGACAGGGGGCGAGCTTTCTTT. Translating it yields CASSEGDRGRAFF.

The chain has TRBV9 and TRBJ2-5; TRBD2 might be the D (6 bases). The V end lost 0 bases, the J end lost 2 bases, and 32 bases lay between the germline ends. This CDR3 region has 22 residues. From germline, CDR1 is SGDLS and CDR2 YYNGEE. The CDR3 nucleotides are TGTGCCAGCAGCGTAGTACAGTGGCGACTAGGGAGGCGAAAATATAGACAAGAGACCCAGTACTTC. Protein product: CASSVVQWRLGRRKYRQETQYF.

The chain has TRBV6-6 and TRBJ1-3; D is unresolved. Germline CDR1 and CDR2: MNHNY and SVGAGI (reference sequence). The CDR3 extends over 12 amino acids. The germline V and J ends were trimmed by 7 bases and 5 bases, with 9 bases remaining between them. The CDR3 sequence is CASTSARNTIYF. The CDR3, as DNA: TGTGCCAGCACTTCAGCTAGAAACACCATATATTTT.

The chain links TRBV27 to TRBJ2-4; D is unclear. V shed 2 bases and J shed 6 bases, with 8 bases lying between them. In germline, CDR1 is MNHEY, CDR2 SMNVEV (reference sequence). The CDR3 loop spans 13 amino acids. CDR3 sequence (DNA): TGTGCCAGCAGTTTAGGGTCCTCAAACATTCAGTACTTC. Its translation is CASSLGSSNIQYF.

V gene TRBV6-5 combines with J gene TRBJ1-1, with a tentative D call TRBD1 (5 bases). V lost 2 bases, J lost 2 bases, and 12 bases lay in between. Germline-derived CDR1 and CDR2 are MNHEY and SVGAGI. CDR3 length: 15 residues. The DNA of the CDR3 is TGTGCCAGCAGTTACCTAGGGGTGGGAAACACTGAAGCTTTCTTT. It encodes CASSYLGVGNTEAFF.

The J gene is TRBJ2-5, the V gene TRBV28; 7 bases are a match to TRBD2. V lost 1 base to trimming and J lost 4 bases; unmatched junction nucleotides: 0. Germline V CDR1 and CDR2: MDHEN, SYDVKM. The CDR3 runs 13 residues. In DNA, the CDR3 is TGTGCCAGCAGTTTATTAGCGGGAGAGACCCAGTACTTC. Translation gives CASSLLAGETQYF. The whole variable domain, filled in from reference TRBV28 and TRBJ2-5, reads DVKVTQSSRYLVKRTGEKVFLECVQDMDHENMFWYRQDPGLGLRLIYFSYDVKMKEKGDIPEGYSVSREKKERFSLILESASTNQTSMYLCASSLLAGETQYFGPGTRLLVL.

The chain couples TRBV6-1 to TRBJ1-5; tentatively, D is TRBD1 (5 bases). The germline V and J ends were trimmed by 0 bases and 3 bases, with 12 bases remaining between them. Germline lookup yields CDR1 MNHNS and CDR2 SASEGT. This CDR3 has 16 residues. The CDR3 DNA follows: TGTGCCAGCAGTGAAGCCGAGACAGCCTACAATCAGCCCCAGCATTTT. This encodes CASSEAETAYNQPQHF.

In its sample, this clone was seen a few times. In DNA form, the CDR3 reads TGTGCCAGCACCCTGGGGAGCGGGGGAACCTACGAGCAGTACTTC. Translation gives CASTLGSGGTYEQYF. The chain uses TRBV6-5 and TRBJ2-7, with 8 bases fitting TRBD2. Germline CDR1 reads MNHEY; CDR2 reads SVGAGI. CDR3 size: 15 residues. J was trimmed by 2 bases and V by 7 bases; bases with no gene match: 10.

The chain recombines TRBV5-4 with TRBJ2-3, with 7 nucleotides matching TRBD2. Trimming removed 1 base from V and 3 bases from J; junction bases left unmatched: 5. This CDR3 contains 15 residues. Germline-derived CDR1 and CDR2 are SGHNT and YYREEE (reference sequence). This chain's CDR3 is CASSLRGEGTDTQYF. CDR3 in DNA: TGTGCCAGCAGCTTGCGGGGGGAGGGAACAGATACGCAGTATTTT.

The V and J genes are TRBV9 and TRBJ1-6; no clear D gene. The CDR3 totals 14 residues. V lost 3 bases to trimming and J lost 6 bases, with 10 bases between them. The germline V gene encodes CDR1 SGDLS and CDR2 YYNGEE. CDR3 sequence reads: CASSASPSNSPLHF. CDR3 bases: TGTGCCAGCAGCGCCTCTCCAAGTAATTCACCCCTCCACTTT. The whole variable domain, remainder taken from reference TRBV9 and TRBJ1-6, is DSGVTQTPKHLITATGQRVTLRCSPRSGDLSVYWYQQSLDQGLQFLIQYYNGEERAKGNILERFSAQQFPDLHSELNLSSLELGDSALYFCASSASPSNSPLHFGNGTRLTVT.

The J gene is TRBJ1-5, the V gene TRBV2; 8 positions agree with TRBD1. Looked up from germline, CDR1 is SNHLY and CDR2 is FYNNEI. This CDR3 is 14 amino acids long. The ends lost 5 bases at V and 5 bases at J; junction bases unmatched: 5. The CDR3 coding sequence is TGTGCCAGCAGTTGGACAGGGACCGATCAGCCCCAGCATTTT. This sequence encodes CASSWTGTDQPQHF. Variable domain in full (rest from reference TRBV2 and TRBJ1-5): EPEVTQTPSHQVTQMGQEVILRCVPISNHLYFYWYRQILGQKVEFLVSFYNNEISEKSEIFDDQFSVERPDGSNFTLKIRSTKLEDSAMYFCASSWTGTDQPQHFGDGTRLSIL.

The chain couples TRBV6-2 or TRBV6-3 to TRBJ1-6; possible D gene TRBD1, 6 bases. The CDR3 has 17 amino acids. V was trimmed by 0 bases and J by 13 bases, leaving 22 bases between them. Per germline, CDR1 MNHEY and CDR2 SVGEGT. This CDR3 reads CASSYSKGTTVNGPLHF. CDR3 in DNA: TGTGCCAGCAGTTACTCGAAAGGGACAACGGTAAATGGTCCCCTCCACTTT.

This chain connects TRBV19 to TRBJ1-3; D possibly corresponds to TRBD1 (6 bases). Germline values: CDR1 LNHDA, CDR2 SQIVND (reference sequence). The CDR3 is 15 residues long. Deletions cut 6 bases from V and 3 bases from J, with 15 bases between. The CDR3 coding sequence is TGTGCCAGTAGACAGGGCTTCCTCGATGGAAACACCATATATTTT. It codes for CASRQGFLDGNTIYF.